This TCR beta chain comes out of a study of shared T cell receptors in the human thymus (dated by TCRdb to the early 2020s). About the investigation overall: The study investigated the way shared, self-reactive T-cell receptor alpha chains are produced in the human thymus.

With regard to this clone: Its antigen is still unknown. Base qualities are not at hand, and no much larger clone is one base apart.

The library was made by the immunoSEQ multiplex PCR assay. TCRdb took over this immuneACCESS table, retaining in-frame rearrangements with V and J assigned. Such tables are incomplete; in checked studies, under half of the missing clones stem from an unresolved V gene, and the remainder is unexplained. For this sample there are around 730,000 clones; around 85% appear just once. Of the sample, 0.008% to 0.011% is held by the ten largest clones. Via the germline V gene, CDR1 is SGHNT and CDR2 YENEEA. Inclusive of the bounding cysteine and phenylalanine, the CDR3 is 15 residues long. The sequence is cut down to CDR3 DNA, 45 bases in frame from base 1. The junction shows trimming of 1 base on V and 5 bases on J, and the gene matches do not reach 6 bases of it. The sample was also reused in another study, on human thymus T cells. In that second paper, the authors write: In Finland, the donors were immunologically healthy infants who were having open corrective cardiac surgery for congenital heart defects. Thymus tissue was collected as surgical resects that were removed during corrective cardiac surgery. Both the thymic and the peripheral blood repertoires appeared to show biased V and J gene segment usage. The related research reported highly overlapping thymic TCR repertoires among unrelated individuals. The study characterized TCR alpha and beta repertoires from about 8 infant thymus samples and a few related peripheral blood samples. Donor ages ranging from about 7 to 250 days were recorded, and roughly six male and a couple of female infants were included in the cohort. Thymocytes were mechanically released from the tissue and were stored as pellets of 10-30 million cells at -70 degrees C. A QIAsymphony instrument was used to extract genomic DNA from frozen cell pellets. The immunoSEQ multiplex PCR assay was used to amplify the TCRB and TCRAD loci from a standardized amount of quality-controlled genomic DNA. The amplicons spanned the V(D)J region and were long enough to cover the CDR3 and allow V and J genes to be identified. Through the commercial immunoSEQ service, the amplicons were sequenced on an Illumina platform. Corrections for primer bias and sequencing errors followed previously described methods, while TCRAD and TCRB definitions were based on the IMGT database. immunoSEQ Analyzer 3.0 and VDJTools were used for repertoire analysis, which covered basic statistics, V/J segment usage, diversity estimates, rarefaction and pairwise overlap. Diversity was estimated using the Chao1, ChaoE, Efron-Thisted, Shannon and inverse Simpson indices, and was also estimated on datasets down-sampled to the size of the smallest sample. Repertoire overlap used strict matching of CDR3 nucleotide sequence, V gene and J gene, with Jaccard-based multidimensional scaling clustering. On average, thymus samples gave 650,000 to 850,000 unique TCRB clonotypes, whereas blood samples gave 80,000 to 85,000.

The sequenced sample consisted of thymocytes. This clonotype was obtained from a girl under three years old with a congenital heart defect. Donor details come from another sample of the same person, matched by shared clones. The V and J segments used are TRBV11-3 and TRBJ2-5; TRBD2 fits 8 bases in the junction. The CDR3 here reads CASSLAESGGETQYF. Read as DNA, the sequence is TGTGCCAGCAGCTTAGCAGAAAGCGGGGGCGAGACCCAGTACTTC.